The 31 T cell receptor beta chains below were found in one sample sequenced in a study of cytomegalovirus exposure and HLA in healthy donors. Primers: 60 Vbeta forward and 13 Jbeta reverse. The assay was immunoSEQ multiplex PCR, and TCRdb's table has in-frame clones only and misses some. The data contain about 180,000 clones, about three quarters of them singletons. The sequenced material came from PBMCs. All receptors come from a man aged 35 to 55 in good health and CMV-seropositive.

The chain has TRBV28 and TRBJ2-3; 9 bases line up with TRBD2. Germline loops: CDR1 MDHEN, CDR2 SYDVKM. The CDR3 has 19 residues. V shed 6 bases, J shed 7 bases, and the junction held 23 bases outside the gene matches. CDR3 amino acids: CASSQTWGGRAVGIYTQYF. CDR3 nucleotides: TGTGCCAGCAGCCAAACCTGGGGCGGGAGGGCCGTGGGTATCTATACGCAGTATTTT.

The chain joins TRBV7-2 to TRBJ2-1; 9 positions match TRBD2. CDR3 size: 14 residues. With V trimmed by 4 bases and J by 15 bases, 13 bases remained unmatched. Germline V gene lookup returns CDR1 SGHTA and CDR2 FQGNSA. CDR3 sequence reads: CASSYVRSSGIRFF. DNA of the CDR3: TGTGCCAGCAGCTACGTAAGATCTAGCGGGATCCGGTTCTTC.

The chain recombines TRBV10-1 with TRBJ2-2; the D is unclear. The CDR3 extends over 16 amino acids. Germline CDR1 WNHNN, CDR2 SYGVQD (reference sequence). Trimming stripped 3 bases from V and 3 bases from J, with 14 bases between. CDR3 DNA sequence: TGCGCCAGCAGTGACGATAGGCAGGTGGACACCGGGGAGCTGTTTTTT. It is translated as CASSDDRQVDTGELFF.

In this sample, this clone turned up many times. The V and J genes are TRBV11-2 and TRBJ1-2; perhaps TRBD1 as D (5 bases). Germline loops: CDR1 SGHAT, CDR2 FQNNGV. There are 14 residues in the CDR3. Trimming cost V 4 bases and J 2 bases, with 11 bases left between them. The CDR3 protein is CASSSWGDNYGYTF. The CDR3, as DNA: TGTGCCAGCAGCTCCTGGGGGGACAACTATGGCTACACCTTC.

The chain uses TRBV5-6 and TRBJ2-7; TRBD1 matches at 9 bases. The CDR3 extends over 14 amino acids. In germline, CDR1 is SGHDT, CDR2 YYEEEE. V trimming: 1 base; J trimming: 9 bases; junction bases outside the gene matches: 8. The CDR3 DNA reads as TGTGCCAGCAGCTTGCGGTTACAGGGGGCAGGGCAGTACTTC. This codes for CASSLRLQGAGQYF.

This chain links TRBV5-6 with TRBJ1-3; 7 bases are a match to TRBD1. The CDR3 covers 16 residues. V dropped 4 bases and J dropped 0; count of bases not matched to a gene: 7. From germline, CDR1 is SGHDT and CDR2 YYEEEE. The CDR3 DNA sequence: TGTGCCAGCAGCCCCCCGGGACAGTCCTCTGGAAACACCATATATTTT. Residues: CASSPPGQSSGNTIYF.

The rearrangement links TRBV14 to TRBJ1-4, with D possibly TRBD1 on 5 matching bases. This CDR3 is 16 amino acids long. Trimming took 0 bases from V and 4 from J, leaving 12 bases between them. Germline CDR1 SGHDN, CDR2 FVKESK. CDR3 DNA sequence: TGTGCCAGCAGCCAAGATCGAGACAGCGTTAATGAAAAACTGTTTTTT. Encoded protein: CASSQDRDSVNEKLFF.

The rearrangement joins TRBV28 to TRBJ1-2, with TRBD1 matching 7 bases. Looked up from germline, CDR1 is MDHEN and CDR2 is SYDVKM. The CDR3 is 15 residues long. With V trimmed by 1 base and J by 7 bases, 9 bases remained unmatched. CDR3 residues: CASSLLTGTSLGYTF. In DNA, the CDR3 is TGTGCCAGCAGTTTATTGACAGGGACTTCCCTTGGCTACACCTTC.

This rearrangement joins TRBV28 to TRBJ1-1, with D unclear. V was cut by 2 bases and J by 5 bases, with 12 bases left in between. CDR3 length: 14 residues. Germline CDR1 MDHEN, CDR2 SYDVKM. CDR3: CASSLGWERTEAFF. Written as DNA, the CDR3 is TGTGCCAGCAGTTTAGGGTGGGAGAGGACTGAAGCTTTCTTT.

A few counts support this clone. The V and J genes are TRBV9 and TRBJ2-1; D possibly corresponds to TRBD1 (6 bases). The CDR3 is 16 amino acids. The germline V gene has CDR1 SGDLS and CDR2 YYNGEE. Trimming took off 4 bases at V and 3 bases at J, with 17 bases between the two ends. The CDR3 nucleotides are TGTGCCAGCAGCACGCTCGGAGGACAGAGCTACAATGAGCAGTTCTTC. The encoded protein is CASSTLGGQSYNEQFF.

The genes are TRBV10-3 and TRBJ1-4; 9 bases are shared with TRBD1. This CDR3 spans 14 amino acids. The ends lost 3 bases at V and 5 bases at J; junction bases unmatched: 1. Germline assignment: CDR1 ENHRY and CDR2 SYGVKD. The CDR3 nucleotides are TGTGCCATCAGTGACGGGACAGGGAATGAAAAACTGTTTTTT. It is translated as CAISDGTGNEKLFF.

V gene TRBV19 combines with J gene TRBJ2-2; the match to TRBD2 covers 12 bases. Germline CDR1 reads LNHDA; CDR2 reads SQIVND (reference sequence). The length of the CDR3 is 15 residues. With V trimmed by 6 bases and J by 4 bases, 3 bases remained unmatched. CDR3 sequence reads: CASRTSGRATGELFF. The CDR3 DNA reads TGTGCCAGTAGGACTAGCGGGAGAGCCACCGGGGAGCTGTTTTTT.

The chain is built from TRBV6-1 and TRBJ2-3, with a weak D call TRBD1 (6 bases). The CDR3 is 17 amino acids. The V end was cut by 0 bases, the J end by 1 base, with 14 bases between. CDR1 MNHNS and CDR2 SASEGT come from the germline V gene. In DNA form, the CDR3 reads TGTGCCAGCAGTGAAGCGGCGGAACAGGGTGGCACAGATACGCAGTATTTT. Encoded protein: CASSEAAEQGGTDTQYF.

A remark on this clone: The sample contains more than one DNA sequence encoding this CDR3. The rearrangement uses TRBV19 and TRBJ1-1; the match to TRBD1 covers 7 bases. CDR3 length: 13 residues. J lost 5 bases, V lost 3 bases, and 3 bases had no gene match. Germline CDR1 is LNHDA and CDR2 is SQIVND (reference sequence). Here the CDR3 reads CASSINRGTEAFF. DNA for the CDR3: TGTGCCAGTAGTATTAACAGGGGTACTGAAGCTTTCTTT. The full variable domain, with the rest looked up from reference TRBV19 and TRBJ1-1, is DGGITQSPKYLFRKEGQNVTLSCEQNLNHDAMYWYRQDPGQGLRLIYYSQIVNDFQKGDIAEGYSVSREKKESFPLTVTSAQKNPTAFYLCASSINRGTEAFFGQGTRLTVV.

The J gene is TRBJ1-2, the V gene TRBV28; 7 bases line up with TRBD1. Looked up from germline, CDR1 is MDHEN and CDR2 is SYDVKM. This CDR3 spans 14 amino acids. V was clipped by 3 bases and J by 2 bases; unmatched bases: 3. CDR3 bases: TGTGCCAGCAGTTTTAGGGGACAGAACTATGGCTACACCTTC. Amino acids: CASSFRGQNYGYTF.

The chain is built from TRBV7-8 and TRBJ2-5, with 11 positions matching TRBD1. CDR3 length: 15 residues. V was pared by 5 bases and J by 5 bases, with 7 bases of the junction left unmatched. CDR1 SGHVS and CDR2 FQNEAQ come from the germline V gene. CDR3 coding DNA: TGTGCCAGCAGCCCTTGGACAGGGGGCGTCGAGACCCAGTACTTC. It is translated as CASSPWTGGVETQYF.

The chain uses TRBV7-2 and TRBJ2-1; weak D call: TRBD2 (7 bases). The ends were cut back, 0 bases at V and 3 bases at J, with 12 bases in the middle. Germline CDR1 reads SGHTA; CDR2 reads FQGNSA. CDR3 size: 16 residues. CDR3 region: CASSLASGGHYNEQFF. CDR3 nucleotides: TGTGCCAGCAGCTTAGCGTCGGGGGGACACTACAATGAGCAGTTCTTC.

This clone has just a few counts. V is TRBV11-3 and J is TRBJ1-3; 7 bases agree with TRBD1. CDR1 is SGHNT, CDR2 YENEEA, per germline. Losses at the gene ends were 0 bases for V and 2 bases for J; bases not matched to a gene: 4. This CDR3 region has 16 residues. CDR3 DNA sequence: TGTGCCAGCAGCTTAGATGTGGGACAGACTGGAAACACCATATATTTT. This translates into CASSLDVGQTGNTIYF.

This clone occurred a few times. The gene calls are TRBV6-6 and TRBJ2-3, with D perhaps matching TRBD1 (6 bases). V was trimmed by 8 bases and J by 5 bases, leaving 14 bases between them. The CDR3 sequence is 13 residues long. Germline assignment: CDR1 MNHNY and CDR2 SVGAGI (reference sequence). CDR3 protein: CASRGGWGDTQYF. DNA of the CDR3: TGTGCCAGCCGAGGGGGATGGGGAGATACGCAGTATTTT.

The V and J genes are TRBV21-1 and TRBJ2-7; the table gives TRBD1 as D, unverified against the DNA. TRBV21-1 is tagged as a pseudogene. This CDR3 comprises 14 residues. DNA for the CDR3: TGTGCCAGCAGCAAAGAGGACAGTGCCTACGAGCAGTACTTC. It yields the protein CASSKEDSAYEQYF.

V gene TRBV11-2 combines with J gene TRBJ1-3; D unresolved. V lost 5 bases, J lost 0 bases, and 8 bases lay in between. The CDR3 consists of 14 residues. Germline V CDR1 and CDR2: SGHAT, FQNNGV. CDR3 DNA sequence: TGTGCCAGCAGCCCAGAATACTCTGGAAACACCATATATTTT. Translating it yields CASSPEYSGNTIYF. The variable domain in full, completed from reference TRBV11-2 and TRBJ1-3, reads EAGVAQSPRYKIIEKRQSVAFWCNPISGHATLYWYQQILGQGPKLLIQFQNNGVVDDSQLPKDRFSAERLKGVDSTLKIQPAKLEDSAVYLCASSPEYSGNTIYFGEGSWLTVV.

The CDR3 here is CASSSGQGATEQYF. The DNA of the CDR3 is TGTGCCAGCAGCTCGGGACAGGGGGCAACCGAGCAGTACTTC. This sequence joins TRBV7-3 and TRBJ2-7; 12 nucleotides match TRBD1. Per the germline V gene, CDR1 is SGHTA and CDR2 is FQGTGA. The CDR3 is made up of 14 amino acids. V gave up 4 bases and J gave up 6 bases; unmatched junction bases: 4.

CDR3 amino acids: CASSLIDRVDYEQYF. The CDR3 bases are TGTGCCAGCAGTTTAATCGACAGGGTGGACTACGAGCAGTACTTC. The J gene is TRBJ2-7, the V gene TRBV27; 7 bases are shared with TRBD1. Germline lookup yields CDR1 MNHEY and CDR2 SMNVEV (reference sequence). The CDR3 spans 15 residues. The junction had 7 bases not matched to a gene; V was cut back by 2 bases and J by 3 bases.

The V and J genes are TRBV2 and TRBJ1-1, with a weak D call TRBD1 (5 bases). The CDR3 is made up of 13 amino acids. With 4 bases removed from V and 3 bases from J, the gap between germline ends came to 9 bases. Per germline, CDR1 SNHLY and CDR2 FYNNEI. CDR3 loop: CASSGQGDTEAFF. The CDR3 DNA follows: TGTGCCAGCAGTGGCCAGGGCGACACTGAAGCTTTCTTT.

The V gene is TRBV7-9, the J gene TRBJ1-4, with 8 positions matching TRBD1. Unmatched junction bases numbered 4, after V lost 5 bases and J lost 2 bases. Germline V gene sequence: CDR1 SEHNR, CDR2 FQNEAQ (reference sequence). The CDR3 is made up of 15 amino acids. CDR3 sequence reads: CASSPRGRTNEKLFF. CDR3 coding DNA: TGTGCCAGCAGCCCCAGGGGGCGCACTAATGAAAAACTGTTTTTT. Variable domain in full (rest from reference TRBV7-9 and TRBJ1-4): DTGVSQNPRHKITKRGQNVTFRCDPISEHNRLYWYRQTLGQGPEFLTYFQNEAQLEKSRLLSDRFSAERPKGSFSTLEIQRTEQGDSAMYLCASSPRGRTNEKLFFGSGTQLSVL.

The J gene is TRBJ1-3, the V gene TRBV15; possible D gene TRBD1, 5 bases. Trimming removed 9 bases at V and 3 bases at J, with 15 bases between. There are 14 residues in the CDR3. Germline V CDR1 and CDR2: LNHNV, YYDKDF (reference sequence). CDR3 coding DNA: TGTGCCACAGCCACCGGGGGATTTGGAAACACCATATATTTT. Translation: CATATGGFGNTIYF.

In its sample, this clone was seen a few times. V is TRBV19 and J is TRBJ1-2, with 8 bases aligning to TRBD1. CDR1 LNHDA and CDR2 SQIVND come from the germline V gene (reference sequence). V trimming: 5 bases; J trimming: 2 bases; junction bases outside the gene matches: 7. The CDR3 runs 15 residues. CDR3 in amino acids: CASSPRTGINYGYTF. CDR3 nucleotides: TGTGCCAGTAGTCCCCGGACAGGGATCAACTATGGCTACACCTTC.

The chain recombines TRBV9 with TRBJ2-7; 9 positions match TRBD2. CDR1 and CDR2 from the germline V gene are SGDLS and YYNGEE. The CDR3 consists of 16 residues. The V segment lost 0 bases and the J segment 2 bases; nucleotides outside the gene matches: 6. CDR3 region: CASSVETSGAAYEQYF. CDR3 nucleotide sequence: TGTGCCAGCAGCGTAGAGACTAGCGGTGCAGCCTACGAGCAGTACTTC.

The sample holds one count of this clone. The gene calls are TRBV6-5 and TRBJ1-5; the D gene is possibly TRBD1 (5 bases). Between the trimmed V and J ends, which lost 0 bases and 2 bases, there was a span of 11 bases. Germline CDR1 is MNHEY and CDR2 is SVGAGI. This CDR3 is built from 16 residues. The CDR3 here is CASSYSFRDRNQPQHF. The CDR3, as DNA: TGTGCCAGCAGTTACTCGTTCAGGGATCGCAATCAGCCCCAGCATTTT.

The V and J genes are TRBV23-1 and TRBJ2-6, with 11 bases identical to TRBD2. TRBV23-1 is labeled an ORF, and its function is uncertain. Trimming at V came to 7 bases and at J to 0 bases, leaving 11 bases not matched to a gene. This CDR3 has 19 amino acids. The CDR3 protein is CASIRGISGRASGANVLTF. DNA for the CDR3: TGCGCCAGCATTCGGGGCATTAGCGGGAGGGCCTCTGGGGCCAACGTCCTGACTTTC.

The CDR3 nucleotides read TGTGCCAGCAGCCCCCAAACCCTAGCGGACGCCTACGAGCAGTACTTC. Its protein product is CASSPQTLADAYEQYF. The chain carries TRBV11-1 and TRBJ2-7; 7 nucleotides line up with TRBD2. The CDR3 is 16 amino acids. Trimming at V came to 5 bases and at J to 2 bases, leaving 12 bases not matched to a gene. Germline-derived CDR1 and CDR2 are SGHAT and FQDESV (reference sequence). Looking up the rest from reference TRBV11-1 and TRBJ2-7 gives the full variable domain: EAEVAQSPRYKITEKSQAVAFWCDPISGHATLYWYRQILGQGPELLVQFQDESVVDDSQLPKDRFSAERLKGVDSTLKIQPAELGDSAMYLCASSPQTLADAYEQYFGPGTRLTVT.